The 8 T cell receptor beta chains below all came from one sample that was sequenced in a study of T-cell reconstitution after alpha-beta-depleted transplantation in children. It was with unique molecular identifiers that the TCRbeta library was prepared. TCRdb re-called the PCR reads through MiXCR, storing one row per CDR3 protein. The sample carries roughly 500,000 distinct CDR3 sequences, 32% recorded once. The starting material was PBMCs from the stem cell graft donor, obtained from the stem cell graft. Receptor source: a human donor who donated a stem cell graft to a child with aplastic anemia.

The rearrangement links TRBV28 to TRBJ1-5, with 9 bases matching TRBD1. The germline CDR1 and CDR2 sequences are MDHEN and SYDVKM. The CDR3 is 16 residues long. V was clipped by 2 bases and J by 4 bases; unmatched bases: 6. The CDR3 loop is CASSLRTGALNQPQHF. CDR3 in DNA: TGTGCCAGCAGTTTAAGGACAGGGGCCCTTAATCAGCCCCAGCATTTT.

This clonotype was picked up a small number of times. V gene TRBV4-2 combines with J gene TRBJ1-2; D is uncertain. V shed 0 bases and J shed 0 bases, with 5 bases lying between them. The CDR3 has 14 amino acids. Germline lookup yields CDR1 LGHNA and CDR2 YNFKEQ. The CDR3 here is CASSQDRPNYGYTF. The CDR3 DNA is TGTGCCAGCAGCCAAGATCGACCTAACTATGGCTACACCTTC.

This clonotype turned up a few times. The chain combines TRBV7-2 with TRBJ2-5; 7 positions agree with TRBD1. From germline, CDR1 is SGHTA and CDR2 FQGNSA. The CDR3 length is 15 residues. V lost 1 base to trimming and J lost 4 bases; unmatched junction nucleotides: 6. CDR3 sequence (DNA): TGTGCCAGCAGCTTAGTTGTCGCAGGGGGAGAGACCCAGTACTTC. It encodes CASSLVVAGGETQYF.

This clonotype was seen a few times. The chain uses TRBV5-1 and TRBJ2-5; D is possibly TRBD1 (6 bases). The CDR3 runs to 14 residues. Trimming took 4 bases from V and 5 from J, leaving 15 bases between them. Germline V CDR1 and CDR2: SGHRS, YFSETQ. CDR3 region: CASSQDSPFETQYF. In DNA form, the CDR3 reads TGCGCCAGCAGCCAGGACAGCCCCTTTGAGACCCAGTACTTC.

CDR3 DNA: TGCGCCAGCCTTGGGGCTTTCGAGCAGTACGTC. Protein sequence: CASLGAFEQYV. The chain has TRBV10-1 and TRBJ2-7; tentative D call: TRBD1 (5 bases). V shed 8 bases and J shed 6 bases, with 11 bases lying between them. This CDR3 contains 11 residues. The germline CDR1 and CDR2 sequences are WNHNN and SYGVQD (reference sequence).

This chain's CDR3 is CSAPLHREAFF. CDR3 nucleotide sequence: TGCAGTGCTCCTCTCCACAGGGAGGCTTTCTTT. This rearrangement joins TRBV20-1 to TRBJ1-1; D is perhaps TRBD1 (6 bases). The CDR3 totals 11 residues. V was shortened by 5 bases and J by 11 bases, with 15 bases between the two germline ends. Per germline, CDR1 DFQATT and CDR2 SNEGSKA (reference sequence).

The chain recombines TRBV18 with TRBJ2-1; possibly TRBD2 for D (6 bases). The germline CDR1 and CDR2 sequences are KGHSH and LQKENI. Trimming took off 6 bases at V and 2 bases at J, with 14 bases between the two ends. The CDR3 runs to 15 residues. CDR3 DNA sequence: TGTGCCAGCTCCACCGGCGGGAAACCCTACAATGAGCAGTTCTTC. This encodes CASSTGGKPYNEQFF.

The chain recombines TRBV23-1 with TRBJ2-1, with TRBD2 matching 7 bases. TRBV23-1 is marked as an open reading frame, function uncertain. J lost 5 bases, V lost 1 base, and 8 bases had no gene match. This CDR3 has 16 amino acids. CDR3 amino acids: CASSQFSSSGDNEQFF. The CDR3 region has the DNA TGCGCCAGCAGTCAATTCTCGTCTAGCGGCGACAATGAGCAGTTCTTC.